What follows describes a single TCR beta chain. What antigen it recognizes has not been identified. No per-base quality is available; no much larger clone lies one base away. TCRbeta CDR3 regions were amplified from genomic DNA by means of the immunoSEQ Assay, a bias-controlled multiplex PCR. The study's processing was this. The number of nucleated cells in each sample was estimated by amplification of reference gene primers within the assay. To quantify the absolute abundance of each unique TCRbeta CDR3 rearrangement, sequence reads were collapsed and filtered. For each sample, productive Simpson clonality was calculated as the square root of Simpson's diversity index across productive rearrangements. TCRdb holds this immuneACCESS table with in-frame rearrangements only. Some clones are missing; in checked studies, unresolved V genes explain under half, and the rest has no known cause. V and J calls and clone size are those listed in that table; D and trimming were worked out from the DNA. The sample table holds under 250,000 clones, of which roughly nine tenths were seen once. Under 1.5% of the sample rests with the top ten.

This sample was taken from a study of blood T cell repertoires in COVID-19 (dated by TCRdb to 2019 to 2021). Regarding the research as a whole: The collaborator samples originated in the United States, Italy and Spain and spanned the acute and convalescent phases of COVID-19. Deeply sampled blood TCRbeta repertoires from subjects exposed to, actively infected with, or recovered from COVID-19 were included in the dataset. HLA class I and class II types, where available, came from metadata supplied by the sample provider rather than from assay-based typing. The material from the prospective study consisted of cDNA or gDNA derived from T cells, B-cell-depleted T cells, or PBMCs. A freely available public database, intended as a resource for researchers studying the immune response to SARS-CoV-2, is where the repertoires were released. The samples were drawn from the first 160 participants of the ongoing ImmuneRACE study and from some 1,300 subjects provided by 6 global collaborators. The sample metadata nearly always contained a de-identified subject ID, COVID-19 status, age in years and sex. Broader findings and caveats from the paper: The amount of clinical and demographic metadata varied by source and participant and was provided uncurated.

Collaborating institutions collected whole blood in K2EDTA tubes following their own protocols. For TCRbeta analysis, collaborators shipped samples in one of three forms: frozen whole blood, isolated PBMCs, or DNA extracted from either of those sample types. The receptor's source is a man aged 25 to 40 with acute or convalescent COVID-19. Sequencing was carried out using peripheral blood.

The DNA reads as follows: TGTGCCAGCAGTGGCCACAGGGAATTGGTAGATGAAAAACTGTTTTTT. Translated, it gives CASSGHRELVDEKLFF. Rearrangement joined TRBV6-1 to TRBJ1-4; the best D guess is TRBD1, with 6 bases matching. Relative to germline, V is 4 bases shorter and J is 6 bases shorter, with 18 bases between their ends. The CDR3, cysteine through phenylalanine, is 16 amino acids long. Of the read, only the CDR3 DNA is kept; its 48 bases are in frame from base 1. CDR1 and CDR2, per the germline V gene, are MNHNS and SASEGT.